The 24 T cell receptor beta chains below were found in one sample sequenced in a study of T cell responses to AZD1222 COVID-19 vaccine. Sequencing used immunoSEQ multiplex PCR; TCRdb keeps in-frame clones, though not all of them. The table lists some 110,000 clones, about 92% of them singletons. The sample in question was peripheral blood, obtained on day 0 of AZD1222 vaccination. The receptors originated from an adult in good health.

This chain connects TRBV7-6 to TRBJ2-5; 8 positions match TRBD1. From germline, CDR1 is SGHVS and CDR2 FNYEAQ. Trimming cost V 4 bases and J 4 bases; bases outside gene matches: 8. This CDR3 has 15 amino acids. CDR3 in DNA: TGTGCCAGCAGCTCGTACCCCGGACAGGGAGAGACCCAGTACTTC. Translated, it gives CASSSYPGQGETQYF.

In this sample, this clone turned up a few times. The V gene is TRBV4-1, the J gene TRBJ2-7; 8 nucleotides align to TRBD2. Losses at the gene ends were 1 base for V and 2 bases for J; bases not matched to a gene: 7. Per the germline V gene, CDR1 is MGHRA and CDR2 is YSYEKL. The CDR3 runs to 16 residues. The CDR3 loop is CASSQAGGFLPYEQYF. The CDR3 DNA sequence: TGCGCCAGCAGCCAAGCGGGGGGGTTTTTACCCTACGAGCAGTACTTC.

V is TRBV4-1 and J is TRBJ2-7, with 9 nucleotides matching TRBD1. Trimming took 3 bases from V and 3 from J; bases not matched to a gene: 6. CDR1 is MGHRA and CDR2 is YSYEKL in the germline V gene. The CDR3 extends over 15 amino acids. The CDR3 coding sequence is TGCGCCAGCAGCCAGCAGGGACAGGGAGTCTACGAGCAGTACTTC. It is translated as CASSQQGQGVYEQYF.

The V call is TRBV27, the J call TRBJ1-6; TRBD1 aligns across 12 bases. Germline loops: CDR1 MNHEY, CDR2 SMNVEV (reference sequence). The V and J ends lost 5 bases and 11 bases, in that order; junction bases with no gene match: 13. This CDR3 is 17 amino acids long. The CDR3 spells CASSPVGQGAMGPPLHF. The CDR3 nucleotides are TGTGCCAGCAGTCCCGTGGGACAGGGGGCGATGGGTCCACCCCTCCACTTT.

The genes are TRBV5-5 and TRBJ2-3; 8 bases are a match to TRBD2. Germline lookup yields CDR1 SGHKS and CDR2 YYEKEE (reference sequence). The junction had 8 bases not matched to a gene; V was cut back by 2 bases and J by 3 bases. The CDR3 covers 16 residues. CDR3 sequence reads: CASSFGREGRTDTQYF. CDR3 in DNA: TGTGCCAGCAGCTTCGGACGGGAGGGCAGGACAGATACGCAGTATTTT.

To note about this clone: The identical CDR3 is also encoded by other nucleotide sequences in the sample. The chain links TRBV19 to TRBJ2-1; D is uncertain. The length of the CDR3 is 14 residues. The V gene lost 3 bases and the J gene lost 0 bases, with 6 bases spanning the gap. Germline loops: CDR1 LNHDA, CDR2 SQIVND (reference sequence). CDR3 DNA sequence: TGTGCCAGTAGTATTCAGAGCTCCTACAATGAGCAGTTCTTC. It is translated as CASSIQSSYNEQFF.

The chain employs TRBV27 and TRBJ2-5; either TRBD1 or TRBD2 may supply D (5 bases each). CDR3 length: 15 residues. V lost 5 bases and J lost 2, with 15 bases in between. CDR1 is MNHEY and CDR2 is SMNVEV in the germline V gene (reference sequence). The CDR3 spells CASSETTGAQETQYF. For the CDR3, the DNA is TGTGCCAGCAGTGAGACAACCGGGGCTCAAGAGACCCAGTACTTC.

The chain recombines TRBV4-1 with TRBJ2-6, with 7 bases fitting TRBD1. Germline CDR1 reads MGHRA; CDR2 reads YSYEKL. V trimming: 0 bases; J trimming: 0 bases; junction bases outside the gene matches: 8. There are 19 residues in the CDR3. Here the CDR3 DNA reads TGCGCCAGCAGCCAAGATATAATCGGACAGGTCTCTGGGGCCAACGTCCTGACTTTC. It specifies CASSQDIIGQVSGANVLTF.

The chain combines TRBV4-1 with TRBJ1-1, with D uncertain. This CDR3 comprises 16 residues. With 1 base removed from V and 0 bases from J, the gap between germline ends came to 12 bases. Germline values: CDR1 MGHRA, CDR2 YSYEKL. The CDR3 reads CASSQAGPRMNTEAFF. The CDR3 bases are TGCGCCAGCAGCCAAGCCGGACCGAGAATGAACACTGAAGCTTTCTTT.

This clone was detected once. The chain carries TRBV5-4 and TRBJ1-2, with D unclear. CDR1 is SGHNT and CDR2 is YYREEE in the germline V gene (reference sequence). The CDR3 sequence is 14 residues long. V dropped 5 bases and J dropped 2 bases, with 13 bases sitting between them. CDR3 residues: CASRRSYGNYGYTF. CDR3 sequence (DNA): TGTGCCAGCAGGCGATCCTACGGAAACTATGGCTACACCTTC.

This clone was counted a single time. The genes are TRBV5-1 and TRBJ1-2, with TRBD1 matching over 9 bases. The length of the CDR3 is 19 residues. The junction had 15 bases not matched to a gene; V was cut back by 1 base and J by 2 bases. Germline V gives CDR1 SGHRS, CDR2 YFSETQ. The chain's CDR3 is CASSLTLLIGQGPNYGYTF. CDR3 sequence (DNA): TGCGCCAGCAGCTTGACCCTCCTTATTGGACAGGGGCCCAACTATGGCTACACCTTC.

V is TRBV27 and J is TRBJ2-7, with 12 nucleotides matching TRBD1. The J segment lost 4 bases and the V segment lost 3 bases, leaving 4 bases of the junction unmatched. The CDR3 is 15 residues long. CDR1 MNHEY and CDR2 SMNVEV come from the germline V gene (reference sequence). The CDR3 spells CASSFGTGGAYEQYF. For the CDR3, the DNA is TGTGCCAGCAGTTTTGGGACAGGGGGCGCGTACGAGCAGTACTTC.

CDR3 sequence (DNA): TGTGCCAGCAGAGGGAACGGCGGGACGACCTACACCGGGGAGCTGTTTTTT. The encoded protein is CASRGNGGTTYTGELFF. The rearrangement joins TRBV7-3 to TRBJ2-2; D perhaps matches TRBD2 (6 bases). The germline gives CDR1 SGHTA, CDR2 FQGTGA. The CDR3 runs to 17 residues. The V gene lost 6 bases and the J gene lost 3 bases, with 20 bases spanning the gap. Based on the CDR3 plus reference TRBV7-3 and TRBJ2-2, the full variable domain is GAGVSQTPSNKVTEKGKYVELRCDPISGHTALYWYRQSLGQGPEFLIYFQGTGAADDSGLPNDRFFAVRPEGSVSTLKIQRTERGDSAVYLCASRGNGGTTYTGELFFGEGSRLTVL.

The V and J genes are TRBV27 and TRBJ1-1; D not resolved. The V end lost 5 bases, the J end lost 5 bases, and 9 bases lay between the germline ends. The CDR3 is 12 amino acids. CDR1 is MNHEY and CDR2 is SMNVEV in the germline V gene (reference sequence). For the CDR3, the DNA is TGTGCCAGCAGTACCTGGGGTACTGAAGCTTTCTTT. Its protein is CASSTWGTEAFF.

This clone was seen just once. The chain has TRBV6-1 and TRBJ2-7; D remains ambiguous. V dropped 1 base and J dropped 0 bases, with 4 bases sitting between them. CDR3 length: 13 residues. Germline CDR1 is MNHNS and CDR2 is SASEGT. CDR3 sequence reads: CASSEGFSYEQYF. Here the CDR3 DNA reads TGTGCCAGCAGTGAAGGGTTCTCCTACGAGCAGTACTTC.

The V call is TRBV28, the J call TRBJ1-1; the D is unclear. The germline V gene encodes CDR1 MDHEN and CDR2 SYDVKM. The CDR3 runs 13 residues. V gave up 7 bases and J gave up 0 bases, with 9 bases separating them. As DNA, the CDR3 is TGTGCCAGCAAAGTCGGTTTGAACACTGAAGCTTTCTTT. It yields the protein CASKVGLNTEAFF.

The genes are TRBV5-6 and TRBJ1-5, with unresolved D. The CDR3 length is 13 residues. CDR1 and CDR2 from the germline V gene are SGHDT and YYEEEE. Trimming stripped 0 bases from V and 5 bases from J, with 6 bases between. In DNA form, the CDR3 reads TGTGCCAGCAGCTTGGGGGCGTATCAGCCCCAGCATTTT. Encoded protein: CASSLGAYQPQHF.

This chain connects TRBV6-6 to TRBJ1-1; 7 positions agree with TRBD1. The V gene's germline CDR1 is MNHNY and CDR2 SVGAGI (reference sequence). This CDR3 is built from 15 residues. Losses at the gene ends were 5 bases for V and 6 bases for J; bases not matched to a gene: 12. CDR3 in DNA: TGTGCCAGCAGTCCCATACCCGGGACAGTTCCTGAAGCTTTCTTT. Translation: CASSPIPGTVPEAFF.

The chain couples TRBV11-2 to TRBJ2-7; 9 bases align to TRBD1. The CDR3 sequence is 15 residues long. Germline loops: CDR1 SGHAT, CDR2 FQNNGV. The junction had 10 bases not matched to a gene; V was cut back by 5 bases and J by 5 bases. CDR3 loop: CASSPRQGGRDEQYF. The CDR3 DNA sequence: TGTGCCAGCAGCCCGCGACAGGGGGGTAGGGACGAGCAGTACTTC.

This clone was detected a few times. As DNA, the CDR3 is TGTGCCAGTAGTCTTCCCATTGGTTGGGGGGCCTTTTATAATGAAAAACTGTTTTTT. It yields the protein CASSLPIGWGAFYNEKLFF. The V gene is TRBV19, the J gene TRBJ1-4; possibly TRBD1 for D (6 bases). This CDR3 contains 19 residues. Per germline, CDR1 LNHDA and CDR2 SQIVND (reference sequence). V lost 5 bases and J lost 4, with 26 bases in between. The full variable domain, completed using reference TRBV19 and TRBJ1-4, is DGGITQSPKYLFRKEGQNVTLSCEQNLNHDAMYWYRQDPGQGLRLIYYSQIVNDFQKGDIAEGYSVSREKKESFPLTVTSAQKNPTAFYLCASSLPIGWGAFYNEKLFFGSGTQLSVL.

The chain joins TRBV13 to TRBJ2-2; TRBD2 agrees at 11 bases. CDR1 and CDR2 (germline): PRHDT, FYEKMQ (reference sequence). With V trimmed by 5 bases and J by 5 bases, 7 bases remained unmatched. The CDR3 is 16 amino acids. In DNA form, the CDR3 reads TGTGCCAGCAGCCGGGGACTAGCGGAGTCTACCGGGGAGCTGTTTTTT. Translating gives CASSRGLAESTGELFF.

CDR3 amino acids: CASRSAGAARGIIDEQFF. CDR3 nucleotides: TGTGCCAGTAGATCTGCGGGAGCCGCAAGGGGCATCATCGATGAGCAGTTCTTC. The chain uses TRBV19 and TRBJ2-1; 7 bases agree with TRBD2. The germline gives CDR1 LNHDA, CDR2 SQIVND (reference sequence). This CDR3 contains 18 residues. The trim removed 6 bases at V and 8 bases at J, leaving 22 bases unmatched.

This chain joins TRBV3-1 (or the pseudogene TRBV3-2) and TRBJ2-7; D possibly corresponds to TRBD1 (6 bases). Germline lookup yields CDR1 LGHDT and CDR2 YNNKEL (reference sequence). Trimming removed 3 bases from V and 0 bases from J, with 12 bases in between. The CDR3 length is 15 residues. CDR3 coding DNA: TGTGCCAGCAGCCACAAGTCAGGGGCCTCCTACGAGCAGTACTTC. This codes for CASSHKSGASYEQYF.

V gene TRBV24-1 combines with J gene TRBJ2-2; 10 bases map to TRBD2. J was trimmed by 8 bases and V by 3 bases; bases with no gene match: 5. CDR1 KGHDR and CDR2 SFDVKD come from the germline V gene. This CDR3 is 15 amino acids long. The CDR3 region is CATSDSGRADGELFF. For the CDR3, the DNA is TGTGCCACCAGTGATAGCGGGAGGGCGGATGGGGAGCTGTTTTTT.